The next 15 T cell receptor beta chains were all read from a single sample in a study of blood T cell repertoires in COVID-19. Generated by immunoSEQ multiplex PCR, the TCRdb table keeps only in-frame clones and is missing some. The table has approximately 250,000 clones, 85% to 90% seen once. Sequencing used peripheral blood. The receptor set was obtained from a man aged 18 to 29 with active or convalescent COVID-19.

The chain employs TRBV6-1 and TRBJ1-5; TRBD1 is a possible D gene (6 bases). Between the trimmed V and J ends, which lost 2 bases and 4 bases, there was a span of 12 bases. The CDR3 contains 15 residues. Germline lookup yields CDR1 MNHNS and CDR2 SASEGT. CDR3 sequence (DNA): TGTGCCAGCAGTGAACGGGGAGGGGGGAATCAGCCCCAGCATTTT. Its protein product is CASSERGGGNQPQHF.

This clone was detected many times. For the CDR3, the DNA is TGTGCCAGCAGCCAATCTACAGATTACACCGGGGAGCTGTTTTTT. Amino acids: CASSQSTDYTGELFF. The rearrangement joins TRBV4-2 to TRBJ2-2; no firm D call. The CDR3 loop spans 15 amino acids. CDR1 and CDR2 from the germline V gene are LGHNA and YNFKEQ. Trimming took off 2 bases at V and 3 bases at J, with 10 bases between the two ends.

The CDR3 region has the DNA TGCGCCAGCAGCCAAGCGGGGGACCCGAGAACTGAAGCTTTCTTT. Translated, it gives CASSQAGDPRTEAFF. V is TRBV4-1 and J is TRBJ1-1; D possibly corresponds to TRBD1 (5 bases). The CDR3 runs to 15 residues. Between the trimmed V and J ends, which lost 1 base and 5 bases, there was a span of 14 bases. Germline lookup yields CDR1 MGHRA and CDR2 YSYEKL.

The chain recombines TRBV30 with TRBJ1-2, with 7 bases aligning to TRBD1. CDR1 and CDR2 (germline): GTSNPN, SVGIG (reference sequence). This CDR3 spans 15 amino acids. The trim removed 4 bases at V and 8 bases at J, leaving 16 bases unmatched. The CDR3 is CAWTRQGGDKRGYTF. The CDR3 DNA reads TGTGCCTGGACCCGACAGGGTGGTGATAAAAGAGGCTACACCTTC. Full variable domain (remainder filled in from reference TRBV30 and TRBJ1-2): SQTIHQWPATLVQPVGSPLSLECTVEGTSNPNLYWYRQAAGRGLQLLFYSVGIGQISSEVPQNLSASRPQDRQFILSSKKLLLSDSGFYLCAWTRQGGDKRGYTFGSGTRLTVV.

The rearrangement uses TRBV19 and TRBJ2-6; a weak D match, TRBD1 (5 bases). Germline CDR1 reads LNHDA; CDR2 reads SQIVND (reference sequence). V was clipped by 8 bases and J by 1 base, with 15 bases between them. CDR3 length: 16 amino acids. CDR3 residues: CASGIPGFSGANVLTF. Here the CDR3 DNA reads TGTGCCAGTGGGATCCCAGGGTTTTCTGGGGCCAACGTCCTGACTTTC.

The rearrangement uses TRBV6-4 and TRBJ2-2, with TRBD2 matching 13 bases. In germline, CDR1 is MRHNA, CDR2 SNTAGT. CDR3 size: 15 residues. Losses at the gene ends were 3 bases for V and 6 bases for J; bases not matched to a gene: 1. CDR3 amino acids: CASSELAGGPGELFF. The CDR3 DNA is TGTGCCAGCAGTGAACTAGCGGGAGGGCCCGGGGAGCTGTTTTTT.

The chain employs TRBV9 and TRBJ1-2, with 9 bases fitting TRBD1. The CDR3 contains 15 residues. With 3 bases clipped from V and 7 bases from J, the junction kept 10 bases outside the gene matches. CDR1 SGDLS and CDR2 YYNGEE come from the germline V gene. CDR3 residues: CASSAHGQGWSGYTF. CDR3 in DNA: TGTGCCAGCAGCGCCCATGGACAGGGGTGGAGTGGCTACACCTTC. Together with reference TRBV9 and TRBJ1-2, the CDR3 gives the full variable domain: DSGVTQTPKHLITATGQRVTLRCSPRSGDLSVYWYQQSLDQGLQFLIQYYNGEERAKGNILERFSAQQFPDLHSELNLSSLELGDSALYFCASSAHGQGWSGYTFGSGTRLTVV.

Notes on this clone: A much larger clonotype is one base distant, so this may be a read error. The chain has TRBV5-6 and TRBJ2-4; 8 bases align to TRBD1. The germline CDR1 and CDR2 sequences are SGHDT and YYEEEE. The V segment lost 4 bases and the J segment 8 bases; nucleotides outside the gene matches: 5. The CDR3 has 13 residues. The chain's CDR3 is CASSPGQGYIQYF. CDR3 sequence (DNA): TGTGCCAGCAGCCCCGGACAGGGTTACATTCAGTACTTC.

V and J are TRBV20-1 and TRBJ2-7; no definite D call. The germline V gene has CDR1 DFQATT and CDR2 SNEGSKA (reference sequence). Trimming took off 0 bases at V and 5 bases at J, with 5 bases between the two ends. The CDR3 has 11 amino acids. The CDR3 sequence is CSARELHEQYF. In DNA form, the CDR3 reads TGCAGTGCTAGAGAGCTACACGAGCAGTACTTC.

The chain recombines TRBV11-3 with TRBJ2-5; 7 positions agree with TRBD2. CDR3 length: 15 residues. Per germline, CDR1 SGHNT and CDR2 YENEEA. V lost 8 bases, J lost 3 bases, and 12 bases stayed unmatched. CDR3 bases: TGTGCCAGCGCGGGGGAAGTAGCGGCTAAAGAGACCCAGTACTTC. Amino acid sequence: CASAGEVAAKETQYF. Looking up the rest from reference TRBV11-3 and TRBJ2-5 gives the full variable domain: EAGVVQSPRYKIIEKKQPVAFWCNPISGHNTLYWYLQNLGQGPELLIRYENEEAVDDSQLPKDRFSAERLKGVDSTLKIQPAELGDSAVYLCASAGEVAAKETQYFGPGTRLLVL.

This chain links TRBV7-2 with TRBJ2-2; TRBD2 matches 15 bases. Looked up from germline, CDR1 is SGHTA and CDR2 is FQGNSA. V gave up 5 bases and J gave up 5 bases; unmatched junction bases: 9. The CDR3 is 18 amino acids. The CDR3, as DNA: TGTGCCAGCAGCCCTTGGACTAGCGGGAGGGCCAAGACCGGGGAGCTGTTTTTT. This translates into CASSPWTSGRAKTGELFF.

The gene calls are TRBV10-2 and TRBJ2-3; possible D gene TRBD2, 5 bases. Trimming cost V 6 bases and J 3 bases, with 13 bases left between them. Germline V gene data show CDR1 as WSHSY and CDR2 as SAAADI. The CDR3 consists of 14 residues. The CDR3, as DNA: TGCGCCAGCAGGGACCCGGGGATGACAGATACGCAGTATTTT. Translated: CASRDPGMTDTQYF.

The V and J genes are TRBV24-1 and TRBJ1-2; D call uncertain. Trimming stripped 4 bases from V and 4 bases from J, with 12 bases between. CDR3 length: 14 residues. Germline V gives CDR1 KGHDR, CDR2 SFDVKD. CDR3: CATSDPVEGYGYTF. The CDR3 DNA follows: TGTGCCACCAGTGACCCCGTGGAGGGCTATGGCTACACCTTC.

This chain connects TRBV4-3 to TRBJ2-6; 8 bases match TRBD1. Germline trimming cut 1 base from V and 3 bases from J; bases unmatched to any gene: 14. Germline-derived CDR1 and CDR2 are LGHNA and YSLEER. The CDR3 has 20 amino acids. The CDR3 coding sequence is TGCGCCAGCAGCCAAGTGTTTCGGACAGGGTTCGTTTTTGGGGCCAACGTCCTGACTTTC. As protein: CASSQVFRTGFVFGANVLTF.

The chain couples TRBV7-6 to TRBJ1-6, with 7 positions matching TRBD1. Germline CDR1 and CDR2: SGHVS and FNYEAQ. The CDR3 contains 17 residues. V dropped 5 bases and J dropped 6; count of bases not matched to a gene: 13. CDR3 DNA sequence: TGTGCCAGCAGCCCACGGACAGGAAGCTACTTTAATTCACCCCTCCACTTT. It encodes CASSPRTGSYFNSPLHF.